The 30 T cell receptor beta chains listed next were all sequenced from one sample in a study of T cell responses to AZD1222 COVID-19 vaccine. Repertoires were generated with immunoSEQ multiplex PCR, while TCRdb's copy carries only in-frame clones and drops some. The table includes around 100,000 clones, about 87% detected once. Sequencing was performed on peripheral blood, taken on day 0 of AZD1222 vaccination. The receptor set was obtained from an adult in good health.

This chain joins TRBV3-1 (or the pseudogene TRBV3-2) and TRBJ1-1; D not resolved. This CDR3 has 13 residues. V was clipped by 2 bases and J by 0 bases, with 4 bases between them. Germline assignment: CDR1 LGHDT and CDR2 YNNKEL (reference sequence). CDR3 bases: TGTGCCAGCAGCCAAATCATGAACACTGAAGCTTTCTTT. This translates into CASSQIMNTEAFF.

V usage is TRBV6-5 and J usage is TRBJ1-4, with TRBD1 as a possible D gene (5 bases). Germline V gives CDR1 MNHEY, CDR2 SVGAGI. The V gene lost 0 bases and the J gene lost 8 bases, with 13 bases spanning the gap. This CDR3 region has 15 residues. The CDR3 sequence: CASSYSFRAWEKLFF. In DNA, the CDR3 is TGTGCCAGCAGTTACTCGTTCAGGGCTTGGGAAAAACTGTTTTTT.

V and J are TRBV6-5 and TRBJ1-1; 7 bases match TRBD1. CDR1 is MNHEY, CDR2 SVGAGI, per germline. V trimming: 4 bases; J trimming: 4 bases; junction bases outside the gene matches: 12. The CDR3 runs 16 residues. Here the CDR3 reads CASSLQLQGIATEAFF. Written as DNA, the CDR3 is TGTGCCAGCAGTTTACAACTACAGGGGATCGCCACTGAAGCTTTCTTT.

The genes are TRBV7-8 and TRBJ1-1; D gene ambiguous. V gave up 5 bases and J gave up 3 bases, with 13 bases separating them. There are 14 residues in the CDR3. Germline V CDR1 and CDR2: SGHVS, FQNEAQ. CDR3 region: CASSRTDRDTEAFF. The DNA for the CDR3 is TGTGCCAGCAGCCGAACAGATCGAGACACTGAAGCTTTCTTT.

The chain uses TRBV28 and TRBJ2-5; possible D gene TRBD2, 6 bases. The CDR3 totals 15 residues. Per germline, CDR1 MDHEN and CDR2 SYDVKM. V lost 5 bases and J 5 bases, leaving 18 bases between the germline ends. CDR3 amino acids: CASSPVRGGRETQYF. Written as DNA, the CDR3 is TGTGCCAGCAGTCCTGTGCGTGGGGGGAGGGAGACCCAGTACTTC.

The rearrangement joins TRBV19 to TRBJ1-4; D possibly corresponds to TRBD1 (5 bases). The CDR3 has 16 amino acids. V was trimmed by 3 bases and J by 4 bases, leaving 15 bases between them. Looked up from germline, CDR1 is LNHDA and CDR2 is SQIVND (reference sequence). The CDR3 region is CASSIGGARDNEKLFF. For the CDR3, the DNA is TGTGCCAGTAGTATCGGAGGGGCTCGGGATAATGAAAAACTGTTTTTT.

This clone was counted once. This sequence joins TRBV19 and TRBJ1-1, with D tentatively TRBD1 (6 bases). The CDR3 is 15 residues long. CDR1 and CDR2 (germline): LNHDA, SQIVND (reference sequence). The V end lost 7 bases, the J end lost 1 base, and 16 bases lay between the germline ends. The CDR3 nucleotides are TGTGCCAGTACGCTAGGAGACAGGACGAACACTGAAGCTTTCTTT. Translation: CASTLGDRTNTEAFF. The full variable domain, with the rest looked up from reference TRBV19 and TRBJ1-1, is DGGITQSPKYLFRKEGQNVTLSCEQNLNHDAMYWYRQDPGQGLRLIYYSQIVNDFQKGDIAEGYSVSREKKESFPLTVTSAQKNPTAFYLCASTLGDRTNTEAFFGQGTRLTVV.

The CDR3 DNA reads as TGTGCCAGTACCGCCCGGGACAGGGCTATCTACGAGCAGTACTTC. This encodes CASTARDRAIYEQYF. The chain employs TRBV6-6 and TRBJ2-7; 9 bases match TRBD1. CDR1 and CDR2 (germline): MNHNY, SVGAGI (reference sequence). V was pared by 9 bases and J by 3 bases, with 12 bases of the junction left unmatched. CDR3 length: 15 residues.

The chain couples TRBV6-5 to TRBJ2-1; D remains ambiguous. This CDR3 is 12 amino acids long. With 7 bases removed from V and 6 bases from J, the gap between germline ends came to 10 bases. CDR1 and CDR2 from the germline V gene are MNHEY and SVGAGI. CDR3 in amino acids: CASIMRPNEQFF. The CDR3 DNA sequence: TGTGCCAGCATAATGAGGCCCAATGAGCAGTTCTTC.

CDR3 nucleotide sequence: TGTGCCTCCCAGAGGGGGGTAGGAGAGACCCAGTACTTC. This sequence encodes CASQRGVGETQYF. The rearrangement links TRBV7-9 to TRBJ2-5; D tentatively reads TRBD1 or TRBD2 (6 bases each). The CDR3 consists of 13 residues. V was trimmed by 11 bases and J by 4 bases, leaving 17 bases between them. Germline assignment: CDR1 SEHNR and CDR2 FQNEAQ (reference sequence).

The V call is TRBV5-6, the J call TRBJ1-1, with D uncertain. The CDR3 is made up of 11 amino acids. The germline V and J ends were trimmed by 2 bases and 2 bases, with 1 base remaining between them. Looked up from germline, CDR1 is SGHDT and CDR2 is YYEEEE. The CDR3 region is CASSFNTEAFF. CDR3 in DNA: TGTGCCAGCAGCTTCAACACTGAAGCTTTCTTT.

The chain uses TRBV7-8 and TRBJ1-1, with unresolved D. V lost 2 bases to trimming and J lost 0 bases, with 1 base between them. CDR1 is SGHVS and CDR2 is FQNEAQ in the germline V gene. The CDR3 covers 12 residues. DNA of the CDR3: TGTGCCAGCAGCTTACTGAACACTGAAGCTTTCTTT. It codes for CASSLLNTEAFF.

The CDR3 sequence is CASSQDGRGGRETQYF. CDR3 coding DNA: TGCGCCAGCAGCCAAGATGGGAGGGGGGGCCGCGAGACCCAGTACTTC. The rearrangement uses TRBV4-1 and TRBJ2-5; a weak D match, TRBD2 (7 bases). This CDR3 is built from 16 residues. V was cut by 0 bases and J by 5 bases, with 16 bases left in between. Germline assignment: CDR1 MGHRA and CDR2 YSYEKL.

The CDR3, as DNA: TGTGCCAGCTCTCTCAAGGACAGATCGGCCGAGCAGTACTTC. It yields the protein CASSLKDRSAEQYF. The chain employs TRBV18 and TRBJ2-7; tentatively, D is TRBD1 (6 bases). The CDR3 loop spans 14 amino acids. Germline CDR1 and CDR2: KGHSH and LQKENI. V was pared by 6 bases and J by 6 bases, with 18 bases between.

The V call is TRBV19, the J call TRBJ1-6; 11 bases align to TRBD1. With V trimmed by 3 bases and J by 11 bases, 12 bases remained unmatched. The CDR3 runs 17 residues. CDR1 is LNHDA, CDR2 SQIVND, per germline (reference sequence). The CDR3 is CASSILSPGTGGPPLHF. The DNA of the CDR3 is TGTGCCAGTAGTATCCTCTCTCCCGGGACAGGGGGGCCACCCCTCCACTTT.

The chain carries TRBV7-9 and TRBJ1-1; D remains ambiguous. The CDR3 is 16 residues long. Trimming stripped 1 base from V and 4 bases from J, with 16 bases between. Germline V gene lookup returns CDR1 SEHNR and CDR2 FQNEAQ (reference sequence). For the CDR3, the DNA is TGTGCCAGCAGCTTAGTTCCGGGAAGGTTGGGCACTGAAGCTTTCTTT. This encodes CASSLVPGRLGTEAFF.

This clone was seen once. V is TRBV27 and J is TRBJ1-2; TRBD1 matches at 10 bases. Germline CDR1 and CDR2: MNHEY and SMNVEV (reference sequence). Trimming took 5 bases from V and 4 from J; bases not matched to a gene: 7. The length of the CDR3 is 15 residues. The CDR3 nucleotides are TGTGCCAGCAGTCTTGGGACAGGGGCCAGCTATGGCTACACCTTC. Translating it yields CASSLGTGASYGYTF.

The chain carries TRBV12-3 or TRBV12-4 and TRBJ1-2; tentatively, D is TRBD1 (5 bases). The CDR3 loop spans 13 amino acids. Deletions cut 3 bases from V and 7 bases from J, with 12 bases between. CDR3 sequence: CASSFGRAAGYTF. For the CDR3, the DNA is TGTGCCAGCAGTTTTGGCAGGGCAGCTGGCTACACCTTC.

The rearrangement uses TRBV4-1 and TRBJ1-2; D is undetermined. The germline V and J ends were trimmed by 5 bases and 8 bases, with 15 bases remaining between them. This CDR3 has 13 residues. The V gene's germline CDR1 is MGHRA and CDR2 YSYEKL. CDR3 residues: CASSKRFDGGYTF. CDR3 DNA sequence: TGCGCCAGCAGCAAACGTTTTGACGGGGGCTACACCTTC.

CDR3 in DNA: TGTGCCAGCTCACCACCGGCCGGGACTAGCGGGAGGGACGAGCAGTACTTC. Its protein product is CASSPPAGTSGRDEQYF. The chain is built from TRBV18 and TRBJ2-7; 16 bases align to TRBD2. The trim removed 0 bases at V and 5 bases at J, leaving 4 bases unmatched. This CDR3 contains 17 residues. Germline lookup yields CDR1 KGHSH and CDR2 LQKENI.

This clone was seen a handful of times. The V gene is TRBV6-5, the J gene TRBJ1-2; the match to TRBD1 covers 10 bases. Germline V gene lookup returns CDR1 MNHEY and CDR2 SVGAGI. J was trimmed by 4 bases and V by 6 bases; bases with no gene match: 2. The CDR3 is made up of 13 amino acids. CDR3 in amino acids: CASSRTGGYGYTF. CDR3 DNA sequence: TGTGCCAGCAGCAGGACAGGGGGCTATGGCTACACCTTC.

DNA of the CDR3: TGTGCCAGCTCACCAGGCTCGAGCAATCAGCCCCAGCATTTT. It codes for CASSPGSSNQPQHF. V and J are TRBV18 and TRBJ1-5; D ambiguous. Germline V gives CDR1 KGHSH, CDR2 LQKENI. Deletions cut 2 bases from V and 1 base from J, with 6 bases between. The CDR3 is made up of 14 amino acids.

The CDR3 DNA reads as TGTGCCAGCAGTTCCGGGACTAGCGGAGGCGCAGATACGCAGTATTTT. Encoded protein: CASSSGTSGGADTQYF. The rearrangement joins TRBV6-4 to TRBJ2-3, with 11 bases matching TRBD2. Trimming cost V 5 bases and J 4 bases; bases outside gene matches: 8. The CDR3 consists of 16 residues. CDR1 and CDR2 from the germline V gene are MRHNA and SNTAGT.

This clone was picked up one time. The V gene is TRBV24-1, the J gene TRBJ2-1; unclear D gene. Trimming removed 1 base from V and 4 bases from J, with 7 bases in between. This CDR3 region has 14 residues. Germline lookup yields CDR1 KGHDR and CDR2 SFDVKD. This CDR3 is CATSDFRKYNEQFF. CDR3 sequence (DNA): TGTGCCACCAGTGATTTCCGAAAGTACAATGAGCAGTTCTTC.

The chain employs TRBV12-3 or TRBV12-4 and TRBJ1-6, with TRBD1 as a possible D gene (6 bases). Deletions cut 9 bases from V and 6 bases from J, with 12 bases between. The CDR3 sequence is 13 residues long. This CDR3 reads CASSDRSNSPLHF. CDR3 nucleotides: TGTGCCAGTTCGGACAGAAGTAATTCACCCCTCCACTTT.

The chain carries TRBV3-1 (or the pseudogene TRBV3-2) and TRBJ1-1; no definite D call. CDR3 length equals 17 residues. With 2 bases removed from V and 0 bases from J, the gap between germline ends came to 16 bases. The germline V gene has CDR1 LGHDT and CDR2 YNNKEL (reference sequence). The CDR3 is CASSQRGGQTMNTEAFF. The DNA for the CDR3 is TGTGCCAGCAGCCAACGGGGAGGCCAGACGATGAACACTGAAGCTTTCTTT.

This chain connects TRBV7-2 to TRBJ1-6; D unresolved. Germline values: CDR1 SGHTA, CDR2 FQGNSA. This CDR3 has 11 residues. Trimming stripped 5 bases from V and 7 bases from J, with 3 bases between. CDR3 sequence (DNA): TGTGCCAGCAGCCAGAATTCACCCCTCCACTTT. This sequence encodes CASSQNSPLHF. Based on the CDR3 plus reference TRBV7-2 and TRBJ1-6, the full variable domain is GAGVSQSPSNKVTEKGKDVELRCDPISGHTALYWYRQSLGQGLEFLIYFQGNSAPDKSGLPSDRFSAERTGGSVSTLTIQRTQQEDSAVYLCASSQNSPLHFGNGTRLTVT.

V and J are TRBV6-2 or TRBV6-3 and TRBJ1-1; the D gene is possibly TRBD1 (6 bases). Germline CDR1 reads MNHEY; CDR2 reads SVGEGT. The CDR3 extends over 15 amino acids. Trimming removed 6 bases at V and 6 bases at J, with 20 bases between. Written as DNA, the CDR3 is TGTGCCAGCAGCCCCTTCAAAGGGGGAGAAGCTGAAGCTTTCTTT. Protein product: CASSPFKGGEAEAFF.

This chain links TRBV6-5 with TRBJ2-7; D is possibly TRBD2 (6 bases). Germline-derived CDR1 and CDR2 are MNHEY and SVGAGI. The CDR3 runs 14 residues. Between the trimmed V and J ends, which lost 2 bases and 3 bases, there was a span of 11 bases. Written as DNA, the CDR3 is TGTGCCAGCAGTTACGTGGGGGGAGTCTACGAGCAGTACTTC. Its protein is CASSYVGGVYEQYF.

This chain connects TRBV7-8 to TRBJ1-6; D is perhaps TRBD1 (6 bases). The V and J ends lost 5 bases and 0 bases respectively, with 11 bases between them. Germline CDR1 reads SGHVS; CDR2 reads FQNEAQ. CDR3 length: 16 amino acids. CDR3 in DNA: TGTGCCAGCAGCCAAGGACAGAGCTCCTATAATTCACCCCTCCACTTT. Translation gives CASSQGQSSYNSPLHF.